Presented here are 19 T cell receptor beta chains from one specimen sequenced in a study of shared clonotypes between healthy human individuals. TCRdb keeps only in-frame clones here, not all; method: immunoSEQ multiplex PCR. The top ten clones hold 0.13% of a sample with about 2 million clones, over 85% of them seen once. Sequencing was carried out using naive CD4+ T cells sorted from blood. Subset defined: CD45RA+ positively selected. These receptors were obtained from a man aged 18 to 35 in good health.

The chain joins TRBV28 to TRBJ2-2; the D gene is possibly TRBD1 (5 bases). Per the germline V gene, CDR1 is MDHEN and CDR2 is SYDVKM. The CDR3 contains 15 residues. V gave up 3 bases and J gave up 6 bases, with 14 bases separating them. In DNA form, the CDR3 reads TGTGCCAGCAGTTTCGCTTTTAGGGGTTCCGGGGAGCTGTTTTTT. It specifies CASSFAFRGSGELFF.

The CDR3 region has the DNA TGTGCCAGCAGTTTAGGCGGTCAGCCCCAAGCGTCCCAGCATTTT. Its protein product is CASSLGGQPQASQHF. The chain links TRBV28 to TRBJ1-5; D is uncertain. This CDR3 spans 15 amino acids. The V gene's germline CDR1 is MDHEN and CDR2 SYDVKM. The V end lost 2 bases, the J end lost 11 bases, and 19 bases lay between the germline ends.

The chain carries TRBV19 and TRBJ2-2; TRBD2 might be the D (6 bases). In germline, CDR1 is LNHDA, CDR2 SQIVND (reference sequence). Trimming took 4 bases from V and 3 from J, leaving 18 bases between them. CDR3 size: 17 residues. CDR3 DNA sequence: TGTGCCAGTAGTAGCGCCCCCGGGACTTCCTACACCGGGGAGCTGTTTTTT. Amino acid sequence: CASSSAPGTSYTGELFF.

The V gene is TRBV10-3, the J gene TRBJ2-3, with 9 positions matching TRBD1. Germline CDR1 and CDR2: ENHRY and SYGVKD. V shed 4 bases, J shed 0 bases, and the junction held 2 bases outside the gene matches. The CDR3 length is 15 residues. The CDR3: CAISATGGSTDTQYF. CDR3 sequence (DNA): TGTGCCATCAGTGCGACAGGGGGTAGCACAGATACGCAGTATTTT.

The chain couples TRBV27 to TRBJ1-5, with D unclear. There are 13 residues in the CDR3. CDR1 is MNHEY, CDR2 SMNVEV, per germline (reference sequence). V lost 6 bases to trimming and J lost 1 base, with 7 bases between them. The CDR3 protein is CASRSFSNQPQHF. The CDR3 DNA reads TGTGCCAGCAGAAGCTTCAGCAATCAGCCCCAGCATTTT.

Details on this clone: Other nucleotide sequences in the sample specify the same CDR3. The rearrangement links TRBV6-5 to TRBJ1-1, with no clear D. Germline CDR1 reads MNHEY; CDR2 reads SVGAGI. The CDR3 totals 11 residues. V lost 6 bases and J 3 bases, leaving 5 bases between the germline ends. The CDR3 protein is CASRGYTEAFF. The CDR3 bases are TGTGCCAGCAGAGGTTACACTGAAGCTTTCTTT.

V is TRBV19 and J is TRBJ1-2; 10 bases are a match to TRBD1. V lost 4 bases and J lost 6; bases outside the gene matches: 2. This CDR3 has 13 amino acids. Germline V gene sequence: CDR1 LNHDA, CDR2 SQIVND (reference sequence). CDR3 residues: CASSSGQGDGYTF. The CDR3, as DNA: TGTGCCAGTAGTAGCGGACAGGGGGATGGCTACACCTTC.

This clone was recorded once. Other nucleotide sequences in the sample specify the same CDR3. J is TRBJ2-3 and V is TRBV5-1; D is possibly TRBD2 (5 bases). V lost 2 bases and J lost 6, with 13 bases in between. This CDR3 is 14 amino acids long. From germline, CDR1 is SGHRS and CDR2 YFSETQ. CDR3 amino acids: CASSLVRGTDTQYF. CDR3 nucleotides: TGCGCCAGCAGCTTAGTTCGGGGTACGGATACGCAGTATTTT.

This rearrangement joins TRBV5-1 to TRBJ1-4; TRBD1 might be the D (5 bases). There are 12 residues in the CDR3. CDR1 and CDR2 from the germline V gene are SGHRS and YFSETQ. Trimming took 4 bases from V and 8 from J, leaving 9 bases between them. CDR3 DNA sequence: TGCGCCAGCAGCCAACCAGGGGAAAAACTGTTTTTT. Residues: CASSQPGEKLFF.

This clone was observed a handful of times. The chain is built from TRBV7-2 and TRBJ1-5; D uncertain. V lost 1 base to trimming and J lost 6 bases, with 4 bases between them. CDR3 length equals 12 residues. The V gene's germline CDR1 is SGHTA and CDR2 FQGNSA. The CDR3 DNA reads TGTGCCAGCAGCTTAGGGGGTCAGCCCCAGCATTTT. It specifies CASSLGGQPQHF.

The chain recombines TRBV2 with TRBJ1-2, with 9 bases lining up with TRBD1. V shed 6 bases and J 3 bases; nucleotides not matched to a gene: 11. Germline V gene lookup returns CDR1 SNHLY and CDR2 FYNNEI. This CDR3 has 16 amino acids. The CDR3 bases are TGTGCCAGCAGCGAATCGACAGGGGGGCCTTACTATGGCTACACCTTC. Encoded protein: CASSESTGGPYYGYTF.

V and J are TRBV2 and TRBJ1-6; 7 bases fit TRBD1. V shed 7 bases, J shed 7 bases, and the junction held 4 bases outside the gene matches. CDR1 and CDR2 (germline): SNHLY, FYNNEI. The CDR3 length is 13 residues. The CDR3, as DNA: TGTGCCAGCACCCGGACAGGAAATTCACCCCTCCACTTT. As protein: CASTRTGNSPLHF.

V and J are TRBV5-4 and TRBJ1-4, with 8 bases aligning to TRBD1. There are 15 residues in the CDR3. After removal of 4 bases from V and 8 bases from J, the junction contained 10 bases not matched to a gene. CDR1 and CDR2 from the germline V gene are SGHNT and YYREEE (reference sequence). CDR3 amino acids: CASSVGQGWQEKLFF. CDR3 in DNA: TGTGCCAGCAGCGTCGGACAGGGTTGGCAAGAAAAACTGTTTTTT.

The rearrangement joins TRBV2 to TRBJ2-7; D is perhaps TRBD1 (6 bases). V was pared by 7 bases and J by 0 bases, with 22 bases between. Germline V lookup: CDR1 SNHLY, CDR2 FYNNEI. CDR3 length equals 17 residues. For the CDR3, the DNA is TGTGCCAGCACCCCCGGGACAAGGGCGTTCTCCTCCTACGAGCAGTACTTC. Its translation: CASTPGTRAFSSYEQYF. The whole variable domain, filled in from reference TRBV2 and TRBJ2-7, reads EPEVTQTPSHQVTQMGQEVILRCVPISNHLYFYWYRQILGQKVEFLVSFYNNEISEKSEIFDDQFSVERPDGSNFTLKIRSTKLEDSAMYFCASTPGTRAFSSYEQYFGPGTRLTVT.

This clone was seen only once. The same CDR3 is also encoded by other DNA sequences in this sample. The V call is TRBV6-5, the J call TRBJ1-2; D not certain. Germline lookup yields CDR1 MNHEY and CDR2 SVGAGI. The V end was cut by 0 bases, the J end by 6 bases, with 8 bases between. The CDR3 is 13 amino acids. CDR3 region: CASSYSAGHGYTF. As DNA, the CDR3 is TGTGCCAGCAGTTACTCCGCAGGTCATGGCTACACCTTC.

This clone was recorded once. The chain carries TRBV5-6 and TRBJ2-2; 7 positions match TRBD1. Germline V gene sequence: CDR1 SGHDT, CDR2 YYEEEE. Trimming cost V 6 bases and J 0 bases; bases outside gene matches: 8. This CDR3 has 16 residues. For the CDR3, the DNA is TGTGCCAGCAACAAACCGACAGGGCCGAACACCGGGGAGCTGTTTTTT. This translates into CASNKPTGPNTGELFF.

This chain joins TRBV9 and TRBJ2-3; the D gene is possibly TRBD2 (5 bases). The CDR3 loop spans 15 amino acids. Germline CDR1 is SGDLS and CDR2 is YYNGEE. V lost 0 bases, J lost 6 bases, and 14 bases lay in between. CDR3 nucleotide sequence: TGTGCCAGCAGCGTAGCCCAGCAGCGAGGGGATACGCAGTATTTT. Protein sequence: CASSVAQQRGDTQYF.

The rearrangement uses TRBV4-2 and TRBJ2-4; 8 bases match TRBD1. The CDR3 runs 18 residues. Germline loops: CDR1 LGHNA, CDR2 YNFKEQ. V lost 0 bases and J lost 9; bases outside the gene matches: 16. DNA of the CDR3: TGTGCCAGCAGCCAAGATCCCCGGCCAGGGGGCGAGGGTGGCATTCAGTACTTC. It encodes CASSQDPRPGGEGGIQYF.

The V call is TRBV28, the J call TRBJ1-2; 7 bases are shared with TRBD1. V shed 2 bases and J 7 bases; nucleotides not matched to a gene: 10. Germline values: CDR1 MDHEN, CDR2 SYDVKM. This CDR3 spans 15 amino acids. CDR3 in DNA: TGTGCCAGCAGTTTAGAGGCAGCACAGGGGTCTGGCTACACCTTC. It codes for CASSLEAAQGSGYTF.